This T cell receptor beta chain was sequenced in a study of cytomegalovirus exposure and HLA in healthy donors. In the study overall: T cells numbering some 170 million yielded fewer than 140 million unique TCR beta sequences in an earlier analysis.

As concerns this clone: What it recognizes is unknown.

Study observations and caveats: When a later analysis was performed, an Asian-associated ancestry cluster reportedly had fewer N-insertions than the approximately 700-donor mean. Both high specificity and high sensitivity reportedly marked the classifier's diagnosis of cytomegalovirus status. Indistinguishability led to the exclusion of some V segments, TRBV6-2 and TRBV6-3 included.

60 Vbeta and 13 Jbeta primers were used in PCR. Measured with immunoSEQ multiplex PCR; TCRdb has only the in-frame clones, and not every one. The sample has 150,000 to 200,000 clones; 77% are singletons. CDR3 length: 16 amino acids. Germline CDR1 and CDR2: SGHVS and FNYEAQ. The J segment lost 3 bases and the V segment lost 3 bases, leaving 8 bases of the junction unmatched. The sample was PBMCs. The TCR was taken from a man aged 25 to 45 in good health and CMV-seropositive. The V call is TRBV7-6, the J call TRBJ1-1; 9 bases align to TRBD1. CDR3 nucleotide sequence: TGTGCCAGCAGCTTTTCCAACAGGACAGGGGACACTGAAGCTTTCTTT. This codes for CASSFSNRTGDTEAFF. The full variable domain, with the rest looked up from reference TRBV7-6 and TRBJ1-1, is GAGVSQSPRYKVTKRGQDVALRCDPISGHVSLYWYRQALGQGPEFLTYFNYEAQQDKSGLPNDRFSAERPEGSISTLTIQRTEQRDSAMYRCASSFSNRTGDTEAFFGQGTRLTVV.